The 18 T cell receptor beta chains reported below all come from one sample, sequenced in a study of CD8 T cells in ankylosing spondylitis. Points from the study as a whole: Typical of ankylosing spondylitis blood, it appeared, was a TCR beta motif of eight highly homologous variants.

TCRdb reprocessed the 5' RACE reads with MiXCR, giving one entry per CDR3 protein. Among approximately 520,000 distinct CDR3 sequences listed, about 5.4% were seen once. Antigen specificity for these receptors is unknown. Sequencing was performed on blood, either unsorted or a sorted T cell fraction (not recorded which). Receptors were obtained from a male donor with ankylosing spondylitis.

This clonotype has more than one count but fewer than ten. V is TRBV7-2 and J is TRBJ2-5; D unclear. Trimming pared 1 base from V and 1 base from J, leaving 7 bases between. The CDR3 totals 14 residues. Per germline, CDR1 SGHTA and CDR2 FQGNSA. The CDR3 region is CASSLVSSQETQYF. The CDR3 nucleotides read TGTGCCAGCAGCTTAGTTAGCAGCCAAGAGACCCAGTACTTC.

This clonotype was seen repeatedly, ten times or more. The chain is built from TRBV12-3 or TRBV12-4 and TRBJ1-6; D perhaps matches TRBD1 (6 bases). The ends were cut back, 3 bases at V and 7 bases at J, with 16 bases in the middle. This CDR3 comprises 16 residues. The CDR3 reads CASSFGKGGRNSPLHF. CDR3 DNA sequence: TGTGCCAGCAGTTTTGGAAAGGGGGGGCGCAATTCACCCCTCCACTTT.

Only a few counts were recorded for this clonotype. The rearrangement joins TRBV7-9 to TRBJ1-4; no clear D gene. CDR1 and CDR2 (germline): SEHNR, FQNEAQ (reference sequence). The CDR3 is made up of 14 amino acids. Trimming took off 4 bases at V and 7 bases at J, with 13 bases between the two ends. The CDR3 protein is CASSSPKGVEKLFF. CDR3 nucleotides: TGTGCCAGCAGCTCACCAAAAGGCGTTGAAAAACTGTTTTTT. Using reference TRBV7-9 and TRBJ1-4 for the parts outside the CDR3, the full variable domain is DTGVSQNPRHKITKRGQNVTFRCDPISEHNRLYWYRQTLGQGPEFLTYFQNEAQLEKSRLLSDRFSAERPKGSFSTLEIQRTEQGDSAMYLCASSSPKGVEKLFFGSGTQLSVL.

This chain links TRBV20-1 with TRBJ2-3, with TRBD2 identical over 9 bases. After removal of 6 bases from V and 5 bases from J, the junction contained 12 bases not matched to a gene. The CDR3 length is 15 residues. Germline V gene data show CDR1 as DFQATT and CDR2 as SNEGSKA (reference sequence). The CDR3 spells CSAPAGLAGKDTQYF. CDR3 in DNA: TGCAGTGCGCCGGCGGGGCTAGCGGGAAAAGATACGCAGTATTTT.

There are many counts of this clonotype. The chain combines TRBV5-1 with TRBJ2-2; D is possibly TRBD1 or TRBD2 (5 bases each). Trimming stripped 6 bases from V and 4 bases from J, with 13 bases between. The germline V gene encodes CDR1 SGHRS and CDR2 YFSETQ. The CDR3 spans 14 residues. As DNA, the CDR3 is TGCGCCAGCACGTGGGGCGCGGGCACCGGGGAGCTGTTTTTT. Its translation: CASTWGAGTGELFF.

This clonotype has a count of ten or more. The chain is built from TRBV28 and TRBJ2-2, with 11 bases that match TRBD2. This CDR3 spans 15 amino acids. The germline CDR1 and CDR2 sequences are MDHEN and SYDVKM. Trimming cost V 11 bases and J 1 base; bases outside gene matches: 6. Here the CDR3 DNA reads TGTGCCTCCGTCCTAGCGGGAGGGAACACCGGGGAGCTGTTTTTT. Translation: CASVLAGGNTGELFF.

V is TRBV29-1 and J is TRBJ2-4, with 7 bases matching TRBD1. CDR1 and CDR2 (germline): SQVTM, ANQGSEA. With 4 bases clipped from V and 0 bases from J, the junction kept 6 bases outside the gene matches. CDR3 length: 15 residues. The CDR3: CSVGGGLLAKNIQYF. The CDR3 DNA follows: TGCAGCGTTGGAGGGGGCCTCTTAGCCAAAAACATTCAGTACTTC.

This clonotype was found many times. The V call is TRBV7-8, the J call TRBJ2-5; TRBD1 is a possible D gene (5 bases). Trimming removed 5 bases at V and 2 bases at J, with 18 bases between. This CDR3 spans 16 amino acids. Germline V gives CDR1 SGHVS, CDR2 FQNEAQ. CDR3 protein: CASSPVGAGPQETQYF. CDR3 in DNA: TGTGCCAGCAGCCCAGTTGGGGCAGGGCCTCAAGAGACCCAGTACTTC.

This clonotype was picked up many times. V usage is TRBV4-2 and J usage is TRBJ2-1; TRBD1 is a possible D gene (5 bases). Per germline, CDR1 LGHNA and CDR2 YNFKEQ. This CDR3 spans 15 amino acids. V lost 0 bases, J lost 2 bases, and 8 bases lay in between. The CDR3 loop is CASSQDLQAYNEQFF. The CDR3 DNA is TGTGCCAGCAGCCAAGATTTACAGGCCTACAATGAGCAGTTCTTC.

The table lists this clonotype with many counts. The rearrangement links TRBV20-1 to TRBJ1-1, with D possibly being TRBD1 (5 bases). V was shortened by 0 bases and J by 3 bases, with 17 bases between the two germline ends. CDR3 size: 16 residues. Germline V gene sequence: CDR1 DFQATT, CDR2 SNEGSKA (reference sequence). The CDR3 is CSARDPGGSGDTEAFF. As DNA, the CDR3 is TGCAGTGCTAGAGATCCGGGGGGGTCGGGGGACACTGAAGCTTTCTTT.

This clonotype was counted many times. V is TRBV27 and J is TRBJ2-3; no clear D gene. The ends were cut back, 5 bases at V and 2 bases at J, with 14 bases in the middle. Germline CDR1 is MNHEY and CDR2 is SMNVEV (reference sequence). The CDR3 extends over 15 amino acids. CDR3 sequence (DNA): TGTGCCAGCAGTCCGACGGGCAGAACCACAGATACGCAGTATTTT. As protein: CASSPTGRTTDTQYF.

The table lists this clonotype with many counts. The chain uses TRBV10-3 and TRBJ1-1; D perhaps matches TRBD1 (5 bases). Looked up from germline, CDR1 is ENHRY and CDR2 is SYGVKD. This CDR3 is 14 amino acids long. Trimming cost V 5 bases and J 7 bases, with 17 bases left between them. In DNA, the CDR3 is TGTGCCATCAGTTCACAGGTACCAGCTATTGAAGCTTTCTTT. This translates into CAISSQVPAIEAFF.

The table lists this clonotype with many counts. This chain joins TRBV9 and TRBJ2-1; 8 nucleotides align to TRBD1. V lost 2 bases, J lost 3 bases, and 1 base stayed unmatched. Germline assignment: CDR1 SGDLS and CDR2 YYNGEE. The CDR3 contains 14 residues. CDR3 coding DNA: TGTGCCAGCAGCGTCACAGGGGGCTACAATGAGCAGTTCTTC. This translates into CASSVTGGYNEQFF.

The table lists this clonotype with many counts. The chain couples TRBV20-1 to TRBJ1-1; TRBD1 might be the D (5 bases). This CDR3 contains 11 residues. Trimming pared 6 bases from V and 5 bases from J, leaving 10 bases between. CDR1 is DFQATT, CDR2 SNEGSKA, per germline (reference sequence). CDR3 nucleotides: TGCAGTGCAACAGAGGGGACTGAAGCTTTCTTT. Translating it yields CSATEGTEAFF.

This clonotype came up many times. CDR3 in DNA: TGTGCCAGCACCTCCAGCGGGAGGACTAACCGTTACGAGCAGTACTTC. It codes for CASTSSGRTNRYEQYF. The chain combines TRBV12-3 or TRBV12-4 with TRBJ2-7; 9 nucleotides match TRBD2. The CDR3 consists of 16 residues. After removal of 7 bases from V and 4 bases from J, the junction contained 14 bases not matched to a gene.

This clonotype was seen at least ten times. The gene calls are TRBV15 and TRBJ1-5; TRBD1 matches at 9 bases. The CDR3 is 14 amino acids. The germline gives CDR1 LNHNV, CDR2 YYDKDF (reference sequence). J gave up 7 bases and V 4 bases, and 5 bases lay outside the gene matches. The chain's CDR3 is CATSKQGARQPQHF. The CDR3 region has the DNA TGTGCCACCAGCAAACAGGGGGCGAGGCAGCCCCAGCATTTT.

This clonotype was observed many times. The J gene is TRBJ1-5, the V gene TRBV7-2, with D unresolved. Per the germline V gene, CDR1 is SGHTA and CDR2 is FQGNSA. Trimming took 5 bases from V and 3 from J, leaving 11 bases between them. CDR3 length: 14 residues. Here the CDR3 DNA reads TGTGCCAGCAGCCGGGGATTTCCCAATCAGCCCCAGCATTTT. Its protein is CASSRGFPNQPQHF. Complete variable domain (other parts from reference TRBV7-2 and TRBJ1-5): GAGVSQSPSNKVTEKGKDVELRCDPISGHTALYWYRQSLGQGLEFLIYFQGNSAPDKSGLPSDRFSAERTGGSVSTLTIQRTQQEDSAVYLCASSRGFPNQPQHFGDGTRLSIL.

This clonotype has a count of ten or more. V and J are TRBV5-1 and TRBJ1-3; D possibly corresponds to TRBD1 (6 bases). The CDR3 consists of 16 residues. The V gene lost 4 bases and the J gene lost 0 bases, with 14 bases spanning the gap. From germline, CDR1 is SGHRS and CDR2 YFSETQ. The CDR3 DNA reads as TGCGCCAGCAGCGTCGGGACACGGGGCTCTGGAAACACCATATATTTT. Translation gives CASSVGTRGSGNTIYF.